A single T cell receptor beta chain is shown here with its context. The record originates from a study of identical twins. A universal primer site was created by template switching, with the cDNA bearing unique molecular identifiers. TCRdb independently ran MiXCR on the 5' RACE reads; one entry per CDR3 protein. The sample holds 450,000 to 500,000 distinct CDR3 sequences, around an eighth seen once. Trimming pared 9 bases from V and 2 bases from J, leaving 9 bases between. Germline CDR1 and CDR2: MNHEY and SVGEGT. The CDR3 is made up of 12 amino acids. These data also formed part of another study, on yellow fever vaccine responses in identical twins.

Input material: CD4+ T cells sorted from blood. This receptor was identified in a woman under 30 in good health. This chain joins TRBV6-2 or TRBV6-3 and TRBJ2-3, with D unclear. The CDR3 sequence is CASHAATDTQYF. CDR3 DNA sequence: TGTGCCAGTCACGCGGCCACAGATACGCAGTATTTT.